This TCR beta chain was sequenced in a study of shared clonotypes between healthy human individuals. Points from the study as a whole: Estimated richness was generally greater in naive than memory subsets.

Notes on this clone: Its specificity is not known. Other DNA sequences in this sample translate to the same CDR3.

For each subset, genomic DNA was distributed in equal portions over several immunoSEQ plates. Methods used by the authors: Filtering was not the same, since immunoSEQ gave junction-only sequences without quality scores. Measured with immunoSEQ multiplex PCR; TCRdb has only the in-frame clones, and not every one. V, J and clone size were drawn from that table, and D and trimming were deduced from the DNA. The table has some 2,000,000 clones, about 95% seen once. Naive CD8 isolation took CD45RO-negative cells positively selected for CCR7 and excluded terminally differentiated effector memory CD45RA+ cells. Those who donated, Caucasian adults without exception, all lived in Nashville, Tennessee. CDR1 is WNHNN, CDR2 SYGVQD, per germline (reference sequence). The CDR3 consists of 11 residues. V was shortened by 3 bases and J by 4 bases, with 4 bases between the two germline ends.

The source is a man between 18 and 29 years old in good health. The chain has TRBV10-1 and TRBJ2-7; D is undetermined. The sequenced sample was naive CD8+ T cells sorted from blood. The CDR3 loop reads CASSEGYEQYF. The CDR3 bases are TGCGCCAGCAGTGAAGGATACGAGCAGTACTTC.